The sample holds one count of the clone carrying this T cell receptor beta chain. The data were produced by immunoSEQ multiplex PCR, yet TCRdb's version contains in-frame clones alone and is incomplete. The repertoire holds about 410,000 clones, approximately 91% seen once, with less than 2% in the top ten. The sample comes from a study of blood T cell repertoires in COVID-19. Overall study: Specimens from acute and convalescent COVID-19 originated in the United States, Italy and Spain.

The clonotype originates from a woman between 40 and 50 years old with COVID-19, enrolled during active disease. The sequencing input was peripheral blood.

The CDR3 DNA reads TGTGCCAGCAGCTTTTGGGGGACAGGTGGAAACACCATATATTTT. As protein: CASSFWGTGGNTIYF. This chain uses TRBV7-8 with TRBJ1-3, with 8 bases lining up with TRBD1. The germline CDR1 and CDR2 sequences are SGHVS and FQNEAQ. CDR3 size: 15 residues. J gave up 3 bases and V 3 bases, and 4 bases lay outside the gene matches.